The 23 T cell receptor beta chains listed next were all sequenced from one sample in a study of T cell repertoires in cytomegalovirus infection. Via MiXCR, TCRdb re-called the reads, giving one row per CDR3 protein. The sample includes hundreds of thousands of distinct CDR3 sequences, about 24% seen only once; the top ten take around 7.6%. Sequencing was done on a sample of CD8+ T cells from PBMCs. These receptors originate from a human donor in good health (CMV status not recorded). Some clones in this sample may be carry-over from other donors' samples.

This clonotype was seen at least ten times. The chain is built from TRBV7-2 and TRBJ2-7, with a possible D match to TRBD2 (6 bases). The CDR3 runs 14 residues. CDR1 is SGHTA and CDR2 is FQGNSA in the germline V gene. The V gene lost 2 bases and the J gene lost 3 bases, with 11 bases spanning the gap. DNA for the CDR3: TGTGCCAGCAGCTTACTCCCGGGAGACTACGAGCAGTACGTC. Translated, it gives CASSLLPGDYEQYV.

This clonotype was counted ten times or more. In DNA form, the CDR3 reads TGTGCCAGCAGCTTGGGGAGAATCTCCTACAATGAGCAGTTCTTC. As protein: CASSLGRISYNEQFF. The gene calls are TRBV7-2 and TRBJ2-1, with D possibly matching TRBD2 (5 bases). The CDR3 extends over 15 amino acids. Looked up from germline, CDR1 is SGHTA and CDR2 is FQGNSA. Trimming stripped 3 bases from V and 0 bases from J, with 9 bases between.

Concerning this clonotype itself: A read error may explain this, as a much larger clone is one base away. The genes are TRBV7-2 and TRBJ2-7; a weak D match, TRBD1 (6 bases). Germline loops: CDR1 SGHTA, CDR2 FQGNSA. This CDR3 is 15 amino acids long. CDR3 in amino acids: CVSSVGTQGGYEQYF. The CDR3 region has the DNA TGTGTCAGCAGCGTAGGGACGCAAGGGGGCTACGAGCAGTACTTC.

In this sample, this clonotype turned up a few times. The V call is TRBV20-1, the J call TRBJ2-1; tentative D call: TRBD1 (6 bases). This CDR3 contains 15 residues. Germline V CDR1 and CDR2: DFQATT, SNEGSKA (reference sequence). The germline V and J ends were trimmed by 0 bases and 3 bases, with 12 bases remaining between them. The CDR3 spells CSARDPRTDYNEQFF. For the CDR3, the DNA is TGCAGTGCTAGAGATCCGCGGACAGACTACAATGAGCAGTTCTTC.

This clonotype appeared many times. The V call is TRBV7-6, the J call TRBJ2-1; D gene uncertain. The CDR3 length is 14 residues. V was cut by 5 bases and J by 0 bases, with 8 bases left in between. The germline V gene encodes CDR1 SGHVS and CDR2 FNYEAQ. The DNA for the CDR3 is TGTGCCAGCAGCCAAGGAGACTCCTACAATGAGCAGTTCTTC. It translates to CASSQGDSYNEQFF.

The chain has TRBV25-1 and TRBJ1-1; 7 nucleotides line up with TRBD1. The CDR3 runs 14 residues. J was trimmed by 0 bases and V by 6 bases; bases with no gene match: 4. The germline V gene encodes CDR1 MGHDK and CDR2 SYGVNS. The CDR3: CASRETGLNTEAFF. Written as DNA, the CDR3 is TGTGCCAGCAGAGAGACAGGGTTGAACACTGAAGCTTTCTTT.

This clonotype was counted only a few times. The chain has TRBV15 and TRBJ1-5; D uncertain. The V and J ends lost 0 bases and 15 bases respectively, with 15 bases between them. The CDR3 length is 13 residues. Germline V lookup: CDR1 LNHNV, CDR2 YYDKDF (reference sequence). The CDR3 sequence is CATSRDRRQSLHF. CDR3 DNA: TGTGCCACCAGCAGAGATAGGAGGCAGTCACTGCATTTT.

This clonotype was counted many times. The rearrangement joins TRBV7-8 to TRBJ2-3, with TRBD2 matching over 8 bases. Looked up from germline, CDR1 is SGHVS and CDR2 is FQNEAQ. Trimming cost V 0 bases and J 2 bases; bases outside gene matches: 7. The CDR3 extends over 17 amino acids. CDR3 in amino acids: CASSLAGSGEITDTQYF. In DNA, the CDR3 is TGTGCCAGCAGCTTAGCGGGTAGCGGGGAGATCACAGATACGCAGTATTTT.

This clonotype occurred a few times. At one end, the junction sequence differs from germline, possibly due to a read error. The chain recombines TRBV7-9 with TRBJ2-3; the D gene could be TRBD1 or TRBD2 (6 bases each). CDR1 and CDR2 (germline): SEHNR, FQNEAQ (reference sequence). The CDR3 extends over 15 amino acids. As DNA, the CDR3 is TGTGCCAGCAGCCTAGCTGGGGGGCAGAAAGATACGCAGTATTTT. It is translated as CASSLAGGQKDTQYF.

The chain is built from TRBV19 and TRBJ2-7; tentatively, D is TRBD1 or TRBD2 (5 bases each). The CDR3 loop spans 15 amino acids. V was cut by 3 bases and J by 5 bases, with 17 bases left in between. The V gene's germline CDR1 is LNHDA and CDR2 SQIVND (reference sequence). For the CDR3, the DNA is TGTGCCAGTAGTATTGGGACGGTGACCTGGAACGAGCAGTACTTC. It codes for CASSIGTVTWNEQYF.

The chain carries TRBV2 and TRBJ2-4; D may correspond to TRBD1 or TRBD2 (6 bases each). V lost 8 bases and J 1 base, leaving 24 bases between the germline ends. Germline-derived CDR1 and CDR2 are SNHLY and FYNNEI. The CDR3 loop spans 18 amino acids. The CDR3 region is CASWRANGGLLAKNIQYF. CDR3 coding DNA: TGTGCCAGCTGGAGGGCTAACGGGGGCCTCCTTGCCAAAAACATTCAGTACTTC.

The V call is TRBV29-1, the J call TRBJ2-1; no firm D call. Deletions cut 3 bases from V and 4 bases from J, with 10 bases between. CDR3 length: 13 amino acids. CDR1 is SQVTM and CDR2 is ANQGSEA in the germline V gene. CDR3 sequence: CSVEAAAYNEQFF. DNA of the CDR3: TGCAGCGTTGAGGCAGCAGCATACAATGAGCAGTTCTTC.

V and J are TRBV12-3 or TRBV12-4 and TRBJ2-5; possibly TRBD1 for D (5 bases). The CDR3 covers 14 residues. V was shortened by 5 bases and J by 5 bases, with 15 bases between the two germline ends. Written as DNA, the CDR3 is TGTGCCAGCAGTGAATCAGGGTTTTGGGAGACCCAGTACTTC. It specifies CASSESGFWETQYF.

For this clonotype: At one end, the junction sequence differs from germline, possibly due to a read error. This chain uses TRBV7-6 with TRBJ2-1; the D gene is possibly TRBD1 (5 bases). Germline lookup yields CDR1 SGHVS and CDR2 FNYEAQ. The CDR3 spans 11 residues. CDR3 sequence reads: CVSSLRQEQFF. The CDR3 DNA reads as TGTGTCAGCAGCTTAAGACAGGAGCAGTTCTTC.

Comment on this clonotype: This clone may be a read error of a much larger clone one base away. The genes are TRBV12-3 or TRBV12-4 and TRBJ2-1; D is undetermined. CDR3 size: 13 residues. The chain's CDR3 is CASSPRGSNEQCF. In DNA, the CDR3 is TGTGCCAGCAGTCCAAGAGGTTCCAATGAGCAGTGCTTC.

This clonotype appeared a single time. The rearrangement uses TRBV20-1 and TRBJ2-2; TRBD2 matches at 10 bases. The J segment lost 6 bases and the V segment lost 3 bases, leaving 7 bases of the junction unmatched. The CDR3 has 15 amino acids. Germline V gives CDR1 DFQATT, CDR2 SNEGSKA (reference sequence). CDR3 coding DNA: TGCAGTGCTAGTAGCGGGGGGCCTTACCCCGGGGAGCTGTTTTTT. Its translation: CSASSGGPYPGELFF.

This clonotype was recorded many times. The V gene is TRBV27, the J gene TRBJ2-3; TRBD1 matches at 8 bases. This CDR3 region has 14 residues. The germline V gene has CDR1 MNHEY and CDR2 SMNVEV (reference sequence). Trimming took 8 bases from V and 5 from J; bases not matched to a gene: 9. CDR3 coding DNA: TGTGCCAGCCTCCCCCAGGACAGGGAAGATACGCAGTATTTT. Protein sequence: CASLPQDREDTQYF.

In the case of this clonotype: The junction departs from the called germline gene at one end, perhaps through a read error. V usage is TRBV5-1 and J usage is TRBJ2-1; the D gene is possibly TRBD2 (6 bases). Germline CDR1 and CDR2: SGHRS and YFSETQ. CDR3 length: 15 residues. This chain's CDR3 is CDSSLASGVLNEQFF. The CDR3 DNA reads TGCGACAGCAGCTTGGCCTCGGGGGTACTCAATGAGCAGTTCTTC.

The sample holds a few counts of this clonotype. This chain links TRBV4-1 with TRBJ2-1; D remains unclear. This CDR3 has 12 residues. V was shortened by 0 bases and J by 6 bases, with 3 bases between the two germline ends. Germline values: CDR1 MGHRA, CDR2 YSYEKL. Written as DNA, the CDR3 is TGCGCCAGCAGCCAAGATGCCAATGAGCAGTTCTTC. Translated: CASSQDANEQFF.

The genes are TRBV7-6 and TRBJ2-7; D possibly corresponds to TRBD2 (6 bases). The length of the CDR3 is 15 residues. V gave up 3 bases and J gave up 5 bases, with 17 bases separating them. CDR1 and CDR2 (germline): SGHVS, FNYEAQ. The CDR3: CASSFFVAGLDEQYF. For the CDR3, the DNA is TGTGCCAGCAGCTTCTTTGTTGCGGGGCTCGACGAGCAGTACTTC.

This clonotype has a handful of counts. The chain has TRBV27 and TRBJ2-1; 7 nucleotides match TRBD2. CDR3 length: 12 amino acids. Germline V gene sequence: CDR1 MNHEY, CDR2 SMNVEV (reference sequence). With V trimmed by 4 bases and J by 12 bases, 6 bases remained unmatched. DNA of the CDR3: TGTGCCAGCAGTTCGGAGGGAGGGCGGCAGTTCTTC. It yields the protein CASSSEGGRQFF.

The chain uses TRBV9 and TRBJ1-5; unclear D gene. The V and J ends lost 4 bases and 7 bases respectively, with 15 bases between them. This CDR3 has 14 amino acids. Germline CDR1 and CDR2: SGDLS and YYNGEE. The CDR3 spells CASSPRGLAQPQHF. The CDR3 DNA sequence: TGTGCCAGCAGCCCCCGCGGGCTTGCGCAGCCCCAGCATTTT. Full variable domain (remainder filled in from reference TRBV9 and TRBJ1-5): DSGVTQTPKHLITATGQRVTLRCSPRSGDLSVYWYQQSLDQGLQFLIQYYNGEERAKGNILERFSAQQFPDLHSELNLSSLELGDSALYFCASSPRGLAQPQHFGDGTRLSIL.

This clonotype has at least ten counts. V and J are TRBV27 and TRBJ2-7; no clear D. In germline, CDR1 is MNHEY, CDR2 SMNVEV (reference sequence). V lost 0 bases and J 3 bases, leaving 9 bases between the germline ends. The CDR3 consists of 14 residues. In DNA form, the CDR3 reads TGTGCCAGCAGTTTATCGCGGCAGTTCTACGAGCAGTACTTC. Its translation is CASSLSRQFYEQYF.